The clone carrying this T cell receptor beta chain was seen only a few times. What it recognizes is unknown. This sample stems from a study of T cell repertoires in cytomegalovirus infection. As for the study in general: Well-studied HLA-B-restricted CMV epitopes were used in the study alongside recently identified HLA-C-restricted ones. Matching HLA type and CMV infection were both indicated by public TCR beta signatures. Notes on the study in general: HLA-C-restricted CMV clonotypes gave the most frequent clonotype in two of eight donors.

TCRdb reanalysed the reads using MiXCR and keeps one entry per CDR3 protein. The profile shows about 770,000 distinct CDR3 sequences, roughly 28% of them singletons. CDR1 and CDR2 (germline): MNHEY, SMNVEV (reference sequence). CDR3 length equals 17 residues. V trimming: 5 bases; J trimming: 3 bases; junction bases outside the gene matches: 14. The V gene is TRBV27, the J gene TRBJ2-7; TRBD2 aligns across 9 bases. The sequenced sample was cultured CD8+ T cells from PBMCs, obtained from culture after CMV antigen stimulation. The TCR comes from a human donor in good health (CMV status not recorded). Some clones in this sample may be carry-over from other donors' samples. The CDR3 sequence: CASSPLRASGVNYEQYF. DNA for the CDR3: TGTGCCAGCAGTCCCCTTCGCGCTAGCGGGGTAAACTACGAGCAGTACTTC.